Shown below are 8 T cell receptor beta chains from a single sample sequenced in a study of CD8 T cells in ankylosing spondylitis. Overall study results and limits: For ankylosing spondylitis blood, a TCR beta motif of seven to nine highly homologous variants appeared characteristic.

TCRdb re-called the 5' RACE reads through MiXCR, storing one row per CDR3 protein. This sample has about 540,000 distinct CDR3 sequences, with roughly 12% found just once. Their specific antigens are unknown. Sequenced material: blood, either unsorted or a sorted T cell fraction (not recorded which). These receptors all come from a male donor with ankylosing spondylitis.

A few counts support this clonotype. J is TRBJ1-4 and V is TRBV12-3 or TRBV12-4; perhaps TRBD1 as D (5 bases). The CDR3 consists of 14 residues. V lost 1 base and J lost 8, with 11 bases in between. CDR3 amino acids: CASSLGGKREKLFF. The CDR3 DNA sequence: TGTGCCAGCAGTTTAGGGGGGAAAAGGGAAAAACTGTTTTTT.

In this sample, this clonotype turned up a few times. The chain is built from TRBV20-1 and TRBJ2-2; possibly TRBD1 for D (5 bases). This CDR3 contains 14 residues. CDR1 and CDR2 from the germline V gene are DFQATT and SNEGSKA (reference sequence). V was cut by 0 bases and J by 6 bases, with 11 bases left in between. The CDR3 reads CSARDLRVAGELFF. In DNA, the CDR3 is TGCAGTGCTAGAGATCTCAGGGTTGCCGGGGAGCTGTTTTTT.

This rearrangement joins TRBV19 to TRBJ1-2, with 8 positions matching TRBD1. The CDR3 is 15 residues long. V lost 7 bases, J lost 3 bases, and 10 bases stayed unmatched. Germline-derived CDR1 and CDR2 are LNHDA and SQIVND (reference sequence). In nucleotides, the CDR3 is TGTGCCAGTACGGAGACAGGGGCTTTAGACTATGGCTACACCTTC. Its protein product is CASTETGALDYGYTF. The full variable domain, in which reference TRBV19 and TRBJ1-2 provide the parts outside the CDR3, is DGGITQSPKYLFRKEGQNVTLSCEQNLNHDAMYWYRQDPGQGLRLIYYSQIVNDFQKGDIAEGYSVSREKKESFPLTVTSAQKNPTAFYLCASTETGALDYGYTFGSGTRLTVV.

The chain uses TRBV20-1 and TRBJ2-3; 8 nucleotides line up with TRBD2. The V gene's germline CDR1 is DFQATT and CDR2 SNEGSKA (reference sequence). The CDR3 sequence is 14 residues long. V lost 5 bases, J lost 4 bases, and 8 bases stayed unmatched. CDR3 protein: CSADGTRKADTQYF. The CDR3 region has the DNA TGCAGTGCTGACGGGACTAGAAAAGCAGATACGCAGTATTTT.

This clonotype was seen a handful of times. This chain uses TRBV7-9 with TRBJ1-1; no firm D call. The CDR3 consists of 15 residues. The ends were cut back, 1 base at V and 0 bases at J, with 9 bases in the middle. The germline CDR1 and CDR2 sequences are SEHNR and FQNEAQ (reference sequence). This CDR3 reads CASSLGQTMNTEAFF. The CDR3 DNA is TGTGCCAGCAGCTTAGGTCAGACCATGAACACTGAAGCTTTCTTT.

This clonotype showed up just a few times. The chain is built from TRBV20-1 and TRBJ2-7; D tentatively fits TRBD1 or TRBD2 (5 bases each). Germline V gene sequence: CDR1 DFQATT, CDR2 SNEGSKA (reference sequence). V was trimmed by 3 bases and J by 0 bases, leaving 18 bases between them. The CDR3 runs to 16 residues. In DNA form, the CDR3 reads TGCAGTGCTAGCGGGGACCTTGAGACTAACTCCTACGAGCAGTACTTC. Its translation is CSASGDLETNSYEQYF.

This clonotype was counted once. The chain carries TRBV14 and TRBJ2-7; TRBD2 might be the D (5 bases). Looked up from germline, CDR1 is SGHDN and CDR2 is FVKESK. The CDR3 runs to 13 residues. Trimming removed 0 bases from V and 5 bases from J, with 8 bases in between. The CDR3 coding sequence is TGTGCCAGCAGCCAAGATCATAGCGACGAGCAGTACTTC. This sequence encodes CASSQDHSDEQYF. Using reference TRBV14 and TRBJ2-7 for the parts outside the CDR3, the full variable domain is EAGVTQFPSHSVIEKGQTVTLRCDPISGHDNLYWYRRVMGKEIKFLLHFVKESKQDESGMPNNRFLAERTGGTYSTLKVQPAELEDSGVYFCASSQDHSDEQYFGPGTRLTVT.

This clonotype was recorded many times. The rearrangement uses TRBV20-1 and TRBJ2-1; the D gene is possibly TRBD2 (7 bases). There are 15 residues in the CDR3. In germline, CDR1 is DFQATT, CDR2 SNEGSKA (reference sequence). Trimming cost V 5 bases and J 3 bases, with 17 bases left between them. CDR3 loop: CSAGRRGGGYNEQFF. CDR3 in DNA: TGCAGTGCTGGACGTAGGGGGGGGGGCTACAATGAGCAGTTCTTC.